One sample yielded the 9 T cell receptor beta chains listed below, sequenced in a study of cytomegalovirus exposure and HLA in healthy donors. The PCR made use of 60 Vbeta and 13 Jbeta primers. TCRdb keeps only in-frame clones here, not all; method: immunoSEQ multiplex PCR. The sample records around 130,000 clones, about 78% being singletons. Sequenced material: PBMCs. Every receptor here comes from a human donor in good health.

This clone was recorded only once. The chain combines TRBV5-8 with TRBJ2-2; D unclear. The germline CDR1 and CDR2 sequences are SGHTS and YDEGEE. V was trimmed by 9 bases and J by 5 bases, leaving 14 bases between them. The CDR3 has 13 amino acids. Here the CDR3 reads CANGPGWTGELFF. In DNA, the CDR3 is TGTGCCAACGGCCCGGGTTGGACCGGGGAGCTGTTTTTT. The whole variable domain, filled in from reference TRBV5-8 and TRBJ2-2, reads EAGVTQSPTHLIKTRGQQATLRCSPISGHTSVYWYQQALGLGLQFLLWYDEGEERNRGNFPPRFSGRQFPNYSSELNVNALELEDSALYLCANGPGWTGELFFGEGSRLTVL.

CDR3 DNA sequence: TGTGCCAGCAGCCCAGGACTAGCGGGAAGGGAGACCCAGTACTTC. Translation: CASSPGLAGRETQYF. This sequence joins TRBV7-8 and TRBJ2-5; the match to TRBD2 covers 12 bases. J was trimmed by 5 bases and V by 5 bases; bases with no gene match: 6. Germline loops: CDR1 SGHVS, CDR2 FQNEAQ. The CDR3 sequence is 15 residues long.

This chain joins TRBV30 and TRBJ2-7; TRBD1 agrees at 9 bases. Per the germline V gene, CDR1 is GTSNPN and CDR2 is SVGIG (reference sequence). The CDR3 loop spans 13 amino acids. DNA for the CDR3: TGTGCGGGGGCCCCGGGACAGGGCGGGGAGCAGTACTTC. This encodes CAGAPGQGGEQYF.

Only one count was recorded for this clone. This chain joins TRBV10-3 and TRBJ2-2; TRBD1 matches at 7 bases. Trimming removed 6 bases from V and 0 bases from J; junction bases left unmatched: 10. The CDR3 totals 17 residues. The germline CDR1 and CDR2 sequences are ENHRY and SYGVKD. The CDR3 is CAISPRGQLSNTGELFF. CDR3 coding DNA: TGTGCCATCAGCCCCCGGGGACAGCTATCGAACACCGGGGAGCTGTTTTTT.

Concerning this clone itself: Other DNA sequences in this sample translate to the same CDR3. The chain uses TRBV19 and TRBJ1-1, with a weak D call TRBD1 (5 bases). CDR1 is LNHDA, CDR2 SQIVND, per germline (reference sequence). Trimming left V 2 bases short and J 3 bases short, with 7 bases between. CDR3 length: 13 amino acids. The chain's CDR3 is CASSIQGYTEAFF. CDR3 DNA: TGTGCCAGTAGTATACAGGGATACACTGAAGCTTTCTTT.

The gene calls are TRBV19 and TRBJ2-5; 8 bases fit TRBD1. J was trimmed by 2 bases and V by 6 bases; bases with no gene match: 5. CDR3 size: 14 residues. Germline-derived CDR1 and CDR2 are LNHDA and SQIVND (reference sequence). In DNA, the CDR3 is TGTGCCAGTAGCATGACAGGGGCTCAAGAGACCCAGTACTTC. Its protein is CASSMTGAQETQYF. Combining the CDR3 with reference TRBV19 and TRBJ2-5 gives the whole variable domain DGGITQSPKYLFRKEGQNVTLSCEQNLNHDAMYWYRQDPGQGLRLIYYSQIVNDFQKGDIAEGYSVSREKKESFPLTVTSAQKNPTAFYLCASSMTGAQETQYFGPGTRLLVL.

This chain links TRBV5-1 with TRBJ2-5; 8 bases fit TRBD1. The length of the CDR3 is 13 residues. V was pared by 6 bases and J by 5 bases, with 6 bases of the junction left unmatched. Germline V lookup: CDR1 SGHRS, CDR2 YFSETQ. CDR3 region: CASTKDRVETQYF. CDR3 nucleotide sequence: TGCGCCAGCACCAAGGACAGGGTTGAGACCCAGTACTTC.

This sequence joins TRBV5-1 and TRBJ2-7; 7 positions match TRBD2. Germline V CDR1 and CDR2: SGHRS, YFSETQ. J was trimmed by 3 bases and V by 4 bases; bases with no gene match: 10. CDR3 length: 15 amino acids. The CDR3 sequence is CASSAAGVAFYEQYF. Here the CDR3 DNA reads TGCGCCAGCAGCGCCGCGGGGGTCGCCTTCTACGAGCAGTACTTC. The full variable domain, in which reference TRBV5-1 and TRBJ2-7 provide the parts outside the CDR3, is KAGVTQTPRYLIKTRGQQVTLSCSPISGHRSVSWYQQTPGQGLQFLFEYFSETQRNKGNFPGRFSGRQFSNSRSEMNVSTLELGDSALYLCASSAAGVAFYEQYFGPGTRLTVT.

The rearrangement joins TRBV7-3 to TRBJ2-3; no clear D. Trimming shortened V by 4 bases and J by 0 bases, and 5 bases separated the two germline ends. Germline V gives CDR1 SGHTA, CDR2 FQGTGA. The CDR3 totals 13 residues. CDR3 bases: TGTGCCAGCAGCTCCGGGAGCACAGATACGCAGTATTTT. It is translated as CASSSGSTDTQYF.